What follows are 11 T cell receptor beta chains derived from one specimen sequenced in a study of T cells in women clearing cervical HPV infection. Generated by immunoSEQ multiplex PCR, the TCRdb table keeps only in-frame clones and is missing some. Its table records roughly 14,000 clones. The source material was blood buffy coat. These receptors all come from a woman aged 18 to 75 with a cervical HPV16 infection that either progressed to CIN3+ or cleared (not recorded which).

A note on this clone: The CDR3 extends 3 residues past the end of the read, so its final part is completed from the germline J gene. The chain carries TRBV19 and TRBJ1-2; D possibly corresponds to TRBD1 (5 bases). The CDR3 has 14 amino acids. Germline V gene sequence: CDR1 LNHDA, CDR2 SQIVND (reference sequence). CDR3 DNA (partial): TGTGCCAGTAGGGCTCTGGAGGGAGGGGATACC. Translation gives CASRALEGGDT. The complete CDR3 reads CASRALEGGDTYTF.

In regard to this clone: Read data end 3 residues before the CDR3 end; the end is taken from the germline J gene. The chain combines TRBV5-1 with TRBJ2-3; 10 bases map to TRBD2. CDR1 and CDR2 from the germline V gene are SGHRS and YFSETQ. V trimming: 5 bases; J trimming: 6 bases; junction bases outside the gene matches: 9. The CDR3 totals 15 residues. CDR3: CASRPTSGEGDTQYF. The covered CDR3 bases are TGCGCCAGCAGGCCTACTAGCGGGGAGGGGGATACG. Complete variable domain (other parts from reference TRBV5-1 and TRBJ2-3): KAGVTQTPRYLIKTRGQQVTLSCSPISGHRSVSWYQQTPGQGLQFLFEYFSETQRNKGNFPGRFSGRQFSNSRSEMNVSTLELGDSALYLCASRPTSGEGDTQYFGPGTRLTVL.

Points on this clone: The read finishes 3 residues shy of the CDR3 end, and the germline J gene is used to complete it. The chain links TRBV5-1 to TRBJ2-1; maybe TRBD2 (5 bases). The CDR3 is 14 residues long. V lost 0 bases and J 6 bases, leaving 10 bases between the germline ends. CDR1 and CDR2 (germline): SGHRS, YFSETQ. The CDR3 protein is CASSLDLAGNEQFF. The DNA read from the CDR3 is TGCGCCAGCAGCTTGGACCTAGCAGGCAATGAG.

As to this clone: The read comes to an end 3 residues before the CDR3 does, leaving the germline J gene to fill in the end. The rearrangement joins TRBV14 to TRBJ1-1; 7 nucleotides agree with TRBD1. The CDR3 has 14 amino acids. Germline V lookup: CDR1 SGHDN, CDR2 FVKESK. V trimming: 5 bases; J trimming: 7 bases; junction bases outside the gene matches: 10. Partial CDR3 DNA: TGTGCCAGCAGCACCATCGGGACAGCCCGTGAA. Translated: CASSTIGTARE. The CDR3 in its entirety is CASSTIGTAREAFF.

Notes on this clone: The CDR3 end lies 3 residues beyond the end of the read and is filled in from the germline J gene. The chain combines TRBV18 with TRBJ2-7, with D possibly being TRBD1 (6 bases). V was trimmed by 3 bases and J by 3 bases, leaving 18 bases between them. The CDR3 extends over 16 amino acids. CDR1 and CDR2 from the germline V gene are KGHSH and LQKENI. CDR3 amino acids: CASSPIIQRGIYEQYF. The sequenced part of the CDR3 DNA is TGTGCCAGCTCACCGATCATCCAAAGGGGGATCTACGAG.

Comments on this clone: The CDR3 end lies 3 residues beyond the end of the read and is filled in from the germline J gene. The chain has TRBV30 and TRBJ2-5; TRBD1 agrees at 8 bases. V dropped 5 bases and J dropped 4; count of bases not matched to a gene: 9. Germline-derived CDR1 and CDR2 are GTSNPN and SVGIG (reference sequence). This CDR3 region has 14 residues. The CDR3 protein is CAWETGTGGETQYF. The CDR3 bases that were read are TGTGCCTGGGAAACCGGGACAGGCGGAGAGACC.

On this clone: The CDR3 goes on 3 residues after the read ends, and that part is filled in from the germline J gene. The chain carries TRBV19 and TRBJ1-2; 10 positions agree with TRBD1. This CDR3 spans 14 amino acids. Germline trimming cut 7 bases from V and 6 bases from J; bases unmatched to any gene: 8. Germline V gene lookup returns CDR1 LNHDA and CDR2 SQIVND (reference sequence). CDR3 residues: CASTRDRGDHGYTF. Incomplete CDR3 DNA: TGTGCCAGTACCCGGGACAGGGGAGATCATGGC.

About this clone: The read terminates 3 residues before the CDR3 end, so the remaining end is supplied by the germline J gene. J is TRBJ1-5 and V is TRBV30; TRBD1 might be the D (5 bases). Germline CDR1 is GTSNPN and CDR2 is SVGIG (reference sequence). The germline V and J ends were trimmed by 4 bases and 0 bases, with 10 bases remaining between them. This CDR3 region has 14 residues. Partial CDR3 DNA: TGTGCCTGGACCACAGGAGGTAGCAATCAGCCC. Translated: CAWTTGGSNQP. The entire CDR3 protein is CAWTTGGSNQPQHF.

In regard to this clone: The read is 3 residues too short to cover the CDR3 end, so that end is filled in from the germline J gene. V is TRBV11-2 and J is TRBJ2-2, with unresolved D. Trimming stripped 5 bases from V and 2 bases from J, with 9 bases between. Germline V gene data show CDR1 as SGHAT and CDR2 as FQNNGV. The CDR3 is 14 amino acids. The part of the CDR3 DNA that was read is TGTGCCAGCAGCCATTACAAAAACACCGGGGAG. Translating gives CASSHYKNTGE. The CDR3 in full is CASSHYKNTGELFF.

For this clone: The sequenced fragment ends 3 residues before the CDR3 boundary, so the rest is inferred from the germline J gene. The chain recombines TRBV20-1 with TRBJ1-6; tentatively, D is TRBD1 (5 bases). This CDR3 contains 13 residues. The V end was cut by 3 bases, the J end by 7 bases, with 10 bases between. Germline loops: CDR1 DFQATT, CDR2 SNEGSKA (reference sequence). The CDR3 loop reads CSASPAGNSPLHF. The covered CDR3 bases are TGCAGTGCTAGTCCGGCAGGGAATTCACCC.

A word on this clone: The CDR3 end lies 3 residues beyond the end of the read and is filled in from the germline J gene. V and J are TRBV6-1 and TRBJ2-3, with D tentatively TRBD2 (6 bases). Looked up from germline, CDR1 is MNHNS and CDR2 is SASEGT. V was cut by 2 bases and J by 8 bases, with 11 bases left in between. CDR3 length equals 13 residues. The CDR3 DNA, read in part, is TGTGCCAGCAGTGAACGGCGGGGAGGTACG. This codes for CASSERRGGT. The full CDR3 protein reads CASSERRGGTQYF.